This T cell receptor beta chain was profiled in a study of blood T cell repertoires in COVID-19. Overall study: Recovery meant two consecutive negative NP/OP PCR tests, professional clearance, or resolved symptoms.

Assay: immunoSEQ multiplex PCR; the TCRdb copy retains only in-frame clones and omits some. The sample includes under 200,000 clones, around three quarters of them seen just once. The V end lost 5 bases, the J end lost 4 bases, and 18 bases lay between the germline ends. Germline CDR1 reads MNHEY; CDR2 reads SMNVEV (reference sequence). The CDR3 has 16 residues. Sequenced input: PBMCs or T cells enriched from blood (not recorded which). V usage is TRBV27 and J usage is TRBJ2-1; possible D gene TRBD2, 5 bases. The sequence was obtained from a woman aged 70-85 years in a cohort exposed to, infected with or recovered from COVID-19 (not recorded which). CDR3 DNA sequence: TGTGCCAGCAGTCCCTCGGGTGGGAGATTGTACAATGAGCAGTTCTTC. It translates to CASSPSGGRLYNEQFF.